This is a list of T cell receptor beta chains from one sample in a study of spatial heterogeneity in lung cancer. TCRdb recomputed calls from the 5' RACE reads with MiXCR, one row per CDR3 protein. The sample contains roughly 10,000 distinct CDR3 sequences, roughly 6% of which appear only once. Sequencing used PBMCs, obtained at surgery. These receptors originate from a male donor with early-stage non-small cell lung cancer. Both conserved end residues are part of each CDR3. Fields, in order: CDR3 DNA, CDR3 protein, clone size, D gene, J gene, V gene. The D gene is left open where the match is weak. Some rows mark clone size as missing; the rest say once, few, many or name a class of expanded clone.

CDR3 DNA: TGTGCCAGCAGCTACGTAGCGGGGACAGCCACAGATACGCAGTATTTT; CDR3 protein: CASSYVAGTATDTQYF; clone size: few; D gene: NA; J gene: TRBJ2-3; V gene: TRBV7-2
CDR3 DNA: TGTGCCAGCAGGACAGGAGCAAACCATGGCTACACCTTC; CDR3 protein: CASRTGANHGYTF; clone size: many; D gene: NA; J gene: TRBJ1-2; V gene: TRBV6-5
CDR3 DNA: TGTGCCAGCAGGAGGAGCGGGACCAGCTCCTACAATGAGCAGTTCTTC; CDR3 protein: CASRRSGTSSYNEQFF; clone size: many; D gene: TRBD2; J gene: TRBJ2-1; V gene: TRBV2
CDR3 DNA: TGTGCCAGCAGCCCCTACGGGACCTCCGGGGAGCTGTTTTTT; CDR3 protein: CASSPYGTSGELFF; clone size: many; D gene: NA; J gene: TRBJ2-2; V gene: TRBV7-3
CDR3 DNA: TGCAGTGCTACACCGGGACAGGGGTCGGACGAGCAGTACTTC; CDR3 protein: CSATPGQGSDEQYF; clone size: many; D gene: TRBD1; J gene: TRBJ2-7; V gene: TRBV20-1
CDR3 DNA: TGTGCCAGCTCAACAGGGCCCGTTTACTACGAGCAGTACTTC; CDR3 protein: CASSTGPVYYEQYF; clone size: NA; D gene: NA; J gene: TRBJ2-7; V gene: TRBV28
CDR3 DNA: TGTGCCAGCAGTGCCCTAGCGGGGGGGCTCGGCACAGATACGCAGTATTTT; CDR3 protein: CASSALAGGLGTDTQYF; clone size: many; D gene: TRBD2; J gene: TRBJ2-3; V gene: TRBV2
CDR3 DNA: TGTGCCAGCAGGACACCGGGGGCTAAAGCTTTCTTT; CDR3 protein: CASRTPGAKAFF; clone size: many; D gene: NA; J gene: TRBJ1-1; V gene: TRBV28
CDR3 DNA: TGTGCCAGCAGCTTCCGGGACGGCTACTATGGCTACACCTTC; CDR3 protein: CASSFRDGYYGYTF; clone size: many; D gene: NA; J gene: TRBJ1-2; V gene: TRBV7-8
CDR3 DNA: TGCGCCAGCAGCTTGTCAGGCGGGAGCTCCTACAATGAGCAGTTCTTC; CDR3 protein: CASSLSGGSSYNEQFF; clone size: many; D gene: TRBD2; J gene: TRBJ2-1; V gene: TRBV5-1
CDR3 DNA: TGTGCCAGCAGTTCTGGGACTTTACAAAACATTCAGTACTTC; CDR3 protein: CASSSGTLQNIQYF; clone size: medium-sized; D gene: NA; J gene: TRBJ2-4; V gene: TRBV12-3/TRBV12-4
CDR3 DNA: TGCAGCGTCGTGGGGCGTAGCGGGGGGGCCGTGGAGACCCAGTACTTC; CDR3 protein: CSVVGRSGGAVETQYF; clone size: medium-sized; D gene: TRBD2; J gene: TRBJ2-5; V gene: TRBV29-1
CDR3 DNA: TGTGCCAGCAGCTTTGAAGGTTCCTACGAGCAGTACTTC; CDR3 protein: CASSFEGSYEQYF; clone size: many; D gene: NA; J gene: TRBJ2-7; V gene: TRBV7-9
CDR3 DNA: TGCGCCAGCAGCCATGGACAGGGGAACACAGATACGCAGTATTTT; CDR3 protein: CASSHGQGNTDTQYF; clone size: many; D gene: TRBD1; J gene: TRBJ2-3; V gene: TRBV4-3
CDR3 DNA: TGCAGTGCCAATAGAGGGGTGAACACTGAAGCTTTCTTT; CDR3 protein: CSANRGVNTEAFF; clone size: many; D gene: NA; J gene: TRBJ1-1; V gene: TRBV20-1
CDR3 DNA: TGTGCCAGCACCCCGCCGTTCGGGACAGGGGACACAGATACGCAGTATTTT; CDR3 protein: CASTPPFGTGDTDTQYF; clone size: NA; D gene: TRBD1; J gene: TRBJ2-3; V gene: TRBV11-2
CDR3 DNA: TGTGCCAGCAGTTGGACCTCCTACGAGCAGTACTTC; CDR3 protein: CASSWTSYEQYF; clone size: many; D gene: NA; J gene: TRBJ2-7; V gene: TRBV28
CDR3 DNA: TGTGCCAGCAGAAAGACGGGAGCCTACGAGCAGTACTTC; CDR3 protein: CASRKTGAYEQYF; clone size: few; D gene: NA; J gene: TRBJ2-7; V gene: TRBV6-2/TRBV6-3
CDR3 DNA: TGTGCCTGGAGTGTACCTAAGGACAGGGTCGGTGGCTACACCTTC; CDR3 protein: CAWSVPKDRVGGYTF; clone size: NA; D gene: TRBD1; J gene: TRBJ1-2; V gene: TRBV30
CDR3 DNA: TGCGCCAGCAGCTTGAGGGATGAGCAGTTCTTC; CDR3 protein: CASSLRDEQFF; clone size: many; D gene: NA; J gene: TRBJ2-1; V gene: TRBV5-1
CDR3 DNA: TGTGCCAGTAGGCAGGGGGCGGTCGTCAATCAGCCCCAGCATTTT; CDR3 protein: CASRQGAVVNQPQHF; clone size: many; D gene: TRBD1; J gene: TRBJ1-5; V gene: TRBV19
CDR3 DNA: TGCAGCGTCCATGGACAGGGTGGAAGCGATGAGCAGTTCTTC; CDR3 protein: CSVHGQGGSDEQFF; clone size: few; D gene: TRBD1; J gene: TRBJ2-1; V gene: TRBV29-1
CDR3 DNA: TGTGCCAGCAGTTTGGGGACAGGGGGCCCTCAGCCCCAGCATTTT; CDR3 protein: CASSLGTGGPQPQHF; clone size: many; D gene: TRBD1; J gene: TRBJ1-5; V gene: TRBV28
CDR3 DNA: TGTGCCAGCAGCTTATTGGCCGGGGTTGGTGCAGATACGCAGTATTTT; CDR3 protein: CASSLLAGVGADTQYF; clone size: medium-sized; D gene: NA; J gene: TRBJ2-3; V gene: TRBV7-8
CDR3 DNA: TGTGCCAGCAGCCCAGGGACTCCTCCCGGGGAGCTGTTTTTT; CDR3 protein: CASSPGTPPGELFF; clone size: many; D gene: NA; J gene: TRBJ2-2; V gene: TRBV7-7
CDR3 DNA: TGTGCCAGCAGTACGCTAGCGTACTCCTACAATGAGCAGTTCTTC; CDR3 protein: CASSTLAYSYNEQFF; clone size: many; D gene: NA; J gene: TRBJ2-1; V gene: TRBV6-5
CDR3 DNA: TGCAGTGCCCCCCCTGAGGGACTGGGCAATGAGCAGTTCTTC; CDR3 protein: CSAPPEGLGNEQFF; clone size: few; D gene: NA; J gene: TRBJ2-1; V gene: TRBV20-1
CDR3 DNA: TGCAGCGTTGAAGAGCCCTCTGGAAACACCATATATTTT; CDR3 protein: CSVEEPSGNTIYF; clone size: many; D gene: NA; J gene: TRBJ1-3; V gene: TRBV29-1
CDR3 DNA: TGTGCCAGCAGCGTAGGGGCAGGGGCAACTAATGAAAAACTGTTTTTT; CDR3 protein: CASSVGAGATNEKLFF; clone size: many; D gene: NA; J gene: TRBJ1-4; V gene: TRBV9
CDR3 DNA: TGTGCCTGGAGCGCCCACCGGGACAGGGGTTACGAGCAGTACTTC; CDR3 protein: CAWSAHRDRGYEQYF; clone size: many; D gene: TRBD1; J gene: TRBJ2-7; V gene: TRBV30
CDR3 DNA: TGCAGTGCTACACTAACAGGGGACCAAGAGACCCAGTACTTC; CDR3 protein: CSATLTGDQETQYF; clone size: few; D gene: TRBD1; J gene: TRBJ2-5; V gene: TRBV20-1
CDR3 DNA: TGTGCCAGCAGTCCCGGCCCGGGGTACTATGGCTACACCTTC; CDR3 protein: CASSPGPGYYGYTF; clone size: many; D gene: NA; J gene: TRBJ1-2; V gene: TRBV7-6
CDR3 DNA: TGCAGTGCCCCCCGACAGGGTCGAACAGATACGCAGTATTTT; CDR3 protein: CSAPRQGRTDTQYF; clone size: many; D gene: TRBD1; J gene: TRBJ2-3; V gene: TRBV20-1
CDR3 DNA: TGCAGTGCTTTTAGCGGGGTCGACGGGGAGCTGTTTTTT; CDR3 protein: CSAFSGVDGELFF; clone size: few; D gene: TRBD2; J gene: TRBJ2-2; V gene: TRBV20-1
CDR3 DNA: TGCAGCGTTCGAAGGAATAGAGATGAGCAGTTCTTC; CDR3 protein: CSVRRNRDEQFF; clone size: many; D gene: NA; J gene: TRBJ2-1; V gene: TRBV29-1
CDR3 DNA: TGTGCCAGCCTTAGGGAGGAACCCCGTTTCTACAATGAGCAGTTCTTC; CDR3 protein: CASLREEPRFYNEQFF; clone size: NA; D gene: NA; J gene: TRBJ2-1; V gene: TRBV5-5
CDR3 DNA: TGTGCCAGCAGCCCTCCGGGACGGAATGAGCAGTTCTTC; CDR3 protein: CASSPPGRNEQFF; clone size: many; D gene: NA; J gene: TRBJ2-1; V gene: TRBV14
CDR3 DNA: TGTGCCAGCTCACCTGGGGGAGATAATTCACCCCTCCACTTT; CDR3 protein: CASSPGGDNSPLHF; clone size: few; D gene: NA; J gene: TRBJ1-6; V gene: TRBV18
CDR3 DNA: NA; CDR3 protein: CSVVFGLGNEQIF; clone size: many; D gene: NA; J gene: TRBJ2-1; V gene: TRBV29-1
CDR3 DNA: TGTGCCAGCAGTTTATCGGGCGGGGGCTACACCTTC; CDR3 protein: CASSLSGGGYTF; clone size: many; D gene: NA; J gene: TRBJ1-2; V gene: TRBV28
CDR3 DNA: TGTGCCAGCAGTTACCCGGTCGCGGGAGGGCACGACGAGCAGTACTTC; CDR3 protein: CASSYPVAGGHDEQYF; clone size: many; D gene: TRBD2; J gene: TRBJ2-7; V gene: TRBV6-2/TRBV6-3
CDR3 DNA: TGTGCCAGCAGCTCCGGGACAGGGAGGGAGCAGTACTTC; CDR3 protein: CASSSGTGREQYF; clone size: many; D gene: TRBD1; J gene: TRBJ2-7; V gene: TRBV7-2
CDR3 DNA: TGTGCCAGTAGTCCAGGGGAGTATCAGCCCCAGCATTTT; CDR3 protein: CASSPGEYQPQHF; clone size: medium-sized; D gene: NA; J gene: TRBJ1-5; V gene: TRBV19
CDR3 DNA: TGCGCCAGCAGCCAAGAAGGGGCCAGAGAGACCCAGTACTTC; CDR3 protein: CASSQEGARETQYF; clone size: many; D gene: NA; J gene: TRBJ2-5; V gene: TRBV4-1
CDR3 DNA: TGTGCCAGCAGCTTGCGGACAGGGAGTATGGAGACCCAGTACTTC; CDR3 protein: CASSLRTGSMETQYF; clone size: many; D gene: TRBD1; J gene: TRBJ2-5; V gene: TRBV7-9
CDR3 DNA: TGTGCCAGTAGTATAGATGGCGGAGGGCCACTCTACGAGCAGTACTTC; CDR3 protein: CASSIDGGGPLYEQYF; clone size: many; D gene: NA; J gene: TRBJ2-7; V gene: TRBV19
CDR3 DNA: TGCAGCGTCGAAGTTGCGGACAGGGCGACAGATACGCAGTATTTT; CDR3 protein: CSVEVADRATDTQYF; clone size: few; D gene: TRBD1; J gene: TRBJ2-3; V gene: TRBV29-1
CDR3 DNA: TGTGCCAGCAAGGCAGGGGCGACCTACGAGCAGTACTTC; CDR3 protein: CASKAGATYEQYF; clone size: many; D gene: NA; J gene: TRBJ2-7; V gene: TRBV6-6
CDR3 DNA: TGTGCCAGCAGCGACAGGGGCTACGAGCAGTACTTC; CDR3 protein: CASSDRGYEQYF; clone size: many; D gene: TRBD1; J gene: TRBJ2-7; V gene: TRBV12-3/TRBV12-4
CDR3 DNA: TGTGCCAGCAGCTTAGGACGGCTACAAGAGACCCAGTACTTC; CDR3 protein: CASSLGRLQETQYF; clone size: many; D gene: NA; J gene: TRBJ2-5; V gene: TRBV7-9